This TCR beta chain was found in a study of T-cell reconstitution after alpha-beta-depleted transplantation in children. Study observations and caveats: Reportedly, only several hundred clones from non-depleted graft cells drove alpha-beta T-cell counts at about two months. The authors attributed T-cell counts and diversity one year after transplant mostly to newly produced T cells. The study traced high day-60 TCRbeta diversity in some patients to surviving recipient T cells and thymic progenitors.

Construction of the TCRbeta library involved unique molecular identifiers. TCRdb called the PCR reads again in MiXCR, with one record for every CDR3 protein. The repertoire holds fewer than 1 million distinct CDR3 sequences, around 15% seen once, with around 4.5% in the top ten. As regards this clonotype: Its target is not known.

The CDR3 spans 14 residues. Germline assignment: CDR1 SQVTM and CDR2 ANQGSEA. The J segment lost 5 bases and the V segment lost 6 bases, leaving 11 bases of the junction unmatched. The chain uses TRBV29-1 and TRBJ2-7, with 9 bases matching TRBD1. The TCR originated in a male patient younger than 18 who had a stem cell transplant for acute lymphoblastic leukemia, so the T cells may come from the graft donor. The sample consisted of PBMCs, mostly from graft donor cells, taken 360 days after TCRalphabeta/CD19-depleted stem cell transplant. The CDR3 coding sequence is TGCAGCGTAGAACCCGGGACAGGGACCCACGAGCAGTACTTC. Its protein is CSVEPGTGTHEQYF.